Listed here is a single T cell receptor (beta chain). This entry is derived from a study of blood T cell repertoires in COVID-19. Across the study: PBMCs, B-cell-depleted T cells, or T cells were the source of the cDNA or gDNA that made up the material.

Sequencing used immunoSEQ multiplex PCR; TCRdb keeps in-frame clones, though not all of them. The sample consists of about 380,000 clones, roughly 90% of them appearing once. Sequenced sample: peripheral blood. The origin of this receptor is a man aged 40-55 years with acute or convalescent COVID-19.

The CDR3 coding sequence is TGTGCCTGGAGTCCAGGGGTTAGAGTCTCACCCCTCCACTTT. Its protein is CAWSPGVRVSPLHF. The chain carries TRBV30 and TRBJ1-6; D possibly corresponds to TRBD1 (6 bases). The CDR3 has 14 amino acids. The V end lost 2 bases, the J end lost 10 bases, and 15 bases lay between the germline ends. CDR1 is GTSNPN, CDR2 SVGIG, per germline (reference sequence).